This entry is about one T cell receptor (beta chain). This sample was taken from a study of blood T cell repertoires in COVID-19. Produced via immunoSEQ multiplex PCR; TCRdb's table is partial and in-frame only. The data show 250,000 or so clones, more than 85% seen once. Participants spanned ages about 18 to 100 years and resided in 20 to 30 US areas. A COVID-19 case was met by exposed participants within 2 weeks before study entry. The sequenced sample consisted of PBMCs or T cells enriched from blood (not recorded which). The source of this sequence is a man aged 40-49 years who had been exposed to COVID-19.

The CDR3 DNA follows: TGTGCCAGCAGTTTAAGCCGAGCGGGCGATACGCAGTATTTT. It yields the protein CASSLSRAGDTQYF. The chain is built from TRBV28 and TRBJ2-3; maybe TRBD2 (6 bases). This CDR3 is built from 14 residues. The V gene lost 2 bases and the J gene lost 6 bases, with 12 bases spanning the gap. Germline V lookup: CDR1 MDHEN, CDR2 SYDVKM.